A single sample gave rise to the 19 T cell receptor beta chains below, sequenced in a study of T cells in Graves' hyperthyroidism and ophthalmopathy. Researchers took RNA transcripts and amplified the TCR beta CDR3 regions from them. First-round RT-PCR of the TCR CDR3 relied on the HTBI primer set. TCRdb re-called the multiplex PCR reads with MiXCR, one entry per CDR3 protein. The table has hundreds of thousands of distinct CDR3 sequences, approximately 17% seen once; the top ten hold approximately 15%. What was sequenced was blood. The receptors were gathered from a woman aged 18-29 years with Graves' ophthalmopathy.

Turning to this clonotype: As the CDR3 is not closed by the conserved phenylalanine or tryptophan, this likely results from a read error. The chain employs TRBV28 and TRBJ1-5; tentatively, D is TRBD1 (5 bases). V gave up 2 bases and J gave up 7 bases, with 12 bases separating them. The CDR3 length is 14 residues. Per the germline V gene, CDR1 is MDHEN and CDR2 is SYDVKM. CDR3 residues: CASSLRQGVQPQHL. The CDR3 coding sequence is TGTGCCAGCAGTTTACGGCAGGGAGTACAGCCCCAGCATCTT.

This chain links TRBV19 with TRBJ1-1; a possible D gene is TRBD1 (5 bases). Germline CDR1 and CDR2: LNHDA and SQIVND (reference sequence). The V end was cut by 1 base, the J end by 6 bases, with 9 bases between. CDR3 length equals 13 residues. CDR3 DNA sequence: TGTGCCAGTAGTATAGGACGGGGCTCTGAAGCTTTCTTT. Protein sequence: CASSIGRGSEAFF.

The chain has TRBV9 and TRBJ1-6, with 7 bases matching TRBD1. After removal of 0 bases from V and 5 bases from J, the junction contained 2 bases not matched to a gene. This CDR3 comprises 15 residues. CDR1 and CDR2 from the germline V gene are SGDLS and YYNGEE. CDR3 nucleotides: TGTGCCAGCAGCGTAGATACAGGGGATAATTCACCCCTCCACTTT. Translated, it gives CASSVDTGDNSPLHF.

V is TRBV4-3 and J is TRBJ1-3; TRBD1 matches 8 bases. The V gene end was trimmed by 4 bases and the J gene end by 2 bases; junction bases not matched to a gene: 7. The CDR3 is made up of 16 amino acids. In germline, CDR1 is LGHNA, CDR2 YSLEER. This CDR3 is CASSPDRDPTGNTIYF. The CDR3 DNA reads TGCGCCAGCAGCCCGGACAGGGACCCTACTGGAAACACCATATATTTT.

There are many counts of this clonotype. The V call is TRBV27, the J call TRBJ1-4; 8 positions match TRBD1. The CDR3 contains 15 residues. Germline CDR1 is MNHEY and CDR2 is SMNVEV (reference sequence). With V trimmed by 3 bases and J by 8 bases, 8 bases remained unmatched. The CDR3 bases are TGTGCCAGCAGTTTGGCCGGGACAGGCTTAGAAAAACTGTTTTTT. Translation gives CASSLAGTGLEKLFF.

This clonotype appeared many times. The V and J genes are TRBV20-1 and TRBJ2-1; 9 nucleotides match TRBD2. Trimming at V came to 7 bases and at J to 3 bases, leaving 4 bases not matched to a gene. Germline loops: CDR1 DFQATT, CDR2 SNEGSKA (reference sequence). CDR3 length: 13 amino acids. The CDR3 reads CSGLSGSYNEQFF. As DNA, the CDR3 is TGCAGTGGGCTTAGCGGGAGCTACAATGAGCAGTTCTTC.

This clonotype was counted many times. The CDR3 DNA is TGTGCCACCAGTGTAGGGACAGGGGGTGACAATGAGCAGTTCTTC. Its protein product is CATSVGTGGDNEQFF. The chain uses TRBV24-1 and TRBJ2-1; 11 nucleotides line up with TRBD1. The length of the CDR3 is 15 residues. Trimming removed 5 bases from V and 5 bases from J; junction bases left unmatched: 4. The germline gives CDR1 KGHDR, CDR2 SFDVKD.

This clonotype was counted between two and nine times. The chain carries TRBV28 and TRBJ1-2, with a tentative D call TRBD1 (5 bases). Germline V lookup: CDR1 MDHEN, CDR2 SYDVKM. V was trimmed by 5 bases and J by 4 bases, leaving 11 bases between them. The CDR3 extends over 13 amino acids. CDR3 amino acids: CASSTGGTYGYTF. The CDR3 region has the DNA TGTGCCAGCAGTACTGGGGGGACCTATGGCTACACCTTC.

The chain recombines TRBV4-1 with TRBJ1-2, with a possible D match to TRBD1 (6 bases). This CDR3 has 15 amino acids. V shed 3 bases and J shed 6 bases, with 17 bases lying between them. In germline, CDR1 is MGHRA, CDR2 YSYEKL. The DNA of the CDR3 is TGCGCCAGCAGCCACAATGACAGGAGGGAAGATGGCTACACCTTC. Protein sequence: CASSHNDRREDGYTF.

This clonotype was counted only a few times. The V gene is TRBV2, the J gene TRBJ1-3; no clear D. The CDR3 has 13 residues. V was trimmed by 6 bases and J by 1 base, leaving 7 bases between them. Germline V gene lookup returns CDR1 SNHLY and CDR2 FYNNEI. CDR3 DNA sequence: TGTGCCAGCAGGACGGATTCTGGAAACACCATATATTTT. Encoded protein: CASRTDSGNTIYF.

The V call is TRBV28, the J call TRBJ1-5; 8 bases line up with TRBD1. In germline, CDR1 is MDHEN, CDR2 SYDVKM. The CDR3 has 16 amino acids. V trimming: 6 bases; J trimming: 3 bases; junction bases outside the gene matches: 10. This CDR3 is CASSLGQGAVNQPQHF. The CDR3 nucleotides are TGTGCCAGCAGCCTAGGACAGGGTGCCGTCAATCAGCCCCAGCATTTT.

This clonotype occurred a few times. V and J are TRBV20-1 and TRBJ2-2, with D possibly matching TRBD2 (5 bases). Germline V gives CDR1 DFQATT, CDR2 SNEGSKA (reference sequence). The CDR3 has 13 residues. The V end lost 7 bases, the J end lost 5 bases, and 14 bases lay between the germline ends. CDR3 sequence reads: CSVSSPKTGELFF. The CDR3 DNA follows: TGCAGTGTCTCTAGCCCCAAGACCGGGGAGCTGTTTTTT.

This clonotype was recorded many times. The genes are TRBV5-1 and TRBJ2-7; D is perhaps TRBD1 or TRBD2 (6 bases each). Trimming cost V 0 bases and J 7 bases, with 20 bases left between them. Germline V gene data show CDR1 as SGHRS and CDR2 as YFSETQ. The CDR3 has 16 amino acids. The CDR3 DNA is TGCGCCAGCAGCTTGGAGTTAGCGGTGCGAGGGGGTGAGCAGTACTTC. It is translated as CASSLELAVRGGEQYF.

This clonotype has ten or more counts. The chain has TRBV7-9 and TRBJ1-1; D remains unclear. With 5 bases removed from V and 0 bases from J, the gap between germline ends came to 13 bases. The CDR3 loop spans 15 amino acids. Looked up from germline, CDR1 is SEHNR and CDR2 is FQNEAQ (reference sequence). The CDR3 spells CASSNPGYMNTEAFF. DNA for the CDR3: TGTGCCAGCAGCAATCCCGGTTACATGAACACTGAAGCTTTCTTT.

This clonotype came up a few times. This rearrangement joins TRBV12-3 or TRBV12-4 to TRBJ2-1; 8 bases fit TRBD2. V shed 5 bases, J shed 3 bases, and the junction held 6 bases outside the gene matches. The CDR3 sequence is 15 residues long. CDR3 coding DNA: TGTGCCAGCAGTATTACCGGGACTAGCTACAATGAGCAGTTCTTC. Its protein product is CASSITGTSYNEQFF.

This chain uses TRBV19 with TRBJ1-1, with D tentatively TRBD1 (5 bases). This CDR3 region has 11 residues. Germline V gene sequence: CDR1 LNHDA, CDR2 SQIVND (reference sequence). V was trimmed by 11 bases and J by 7 bases, leaving 14 bases between them. The CDR3 region is CACLGGLEAFF. The DNA for the CDR3 is TGTGCCTGCCTGGGGGGTCTTGAAGCTTTCTTT.

There are many counts of this clonotype. The chain uses TRBV18 and TRBJ1-4; D unresolved. Germline CDR1 KGHSH, CDR2 LQKENI. This CDR3 has 16 residues. Trimming shortened V by 3 bases and J by 0 bases, and 11 bases separated the two germline ends. This chain's CDR3 is CASSPRPLATNEKLFF. DNA of the CDR3: TGTGCCAGCTCACCCCGGCCACTTGCAACTAATGAAAAACTGTTTTTT.

The chain employs TRBV3-1 and TRBJ1-3; unclear D gene. The CDR3 is 15 amino acids. Germline V gives CDR1 LGHDT, CDR2 YNNKEL (reference sequence). The V end lost 4 bases, the J end lost 3 bases, and 13 bases lay between the germline ends. In DNA form, the CDR3 reads TGTGCCAGCAGCCCAACCAAGGCTCTTGGAAACACCATATATTTT. It is translated as CASSPTKALGNTIYF.

The V gene is TRBV7-9, the J gene TRBJ1-1; D is perhaps TRBD1 (6 bases). Germline V gives CDR1 SEHNR, CDR2 FQNEAQ (reference sequence). The V end lost 5 bases, the J end lost 1 base, and 11 bases lay between the germline ends. The length of the CDR3 is 14 residues. CDR3 region: CASSKTGQNTEAFF. For the CDR3, the DNA is TGTGCCAGCAGCAAAACGGGACAGAACACTGAAGCTTTCTTT.